This T cell receptor (beta chain) was found in a study of cytomegalovirus exposure and HLA in healthy donors. The study's findings and limits: Analyzed later, association rates of TCRs varied across HLA loci, with DRB1 most and HLA-C fewest.

The CDR3 spans 15 residues. Trimming pared 3 bases from V and 4 bases from J, leaving 13 bases between. CDR1 and CDR2 from the germline V gene are MDHEN and SYDVKM. In nominal health when sampled, donors likely had unrecorded immune exposures nonetheless. Worth noting for this clone: What it binds is unknown.

In the PCR, 60 Vbeta and 13 Jbeta primers were used. Sequencing was performed with immunoSEQ multiplex PCR; in TCRdb, only in-frame clones are kept and a portion is missing. Found here are 200,000 to 250,000 clones, about 80% of them singletons; the top ten hold about 7.5%. The chain joins TRBV28 to TRBJ2-1; D perhaps matches TRBD2 (6 bases). Sample: PBMCs. The origin of this receptor is an older woman in good health and CMV-seropositive. The CDR3 here is CASSFKGLLYNEQFF. In DNA, the CDR3 is TGTGCCAGCAGTTTCAAGGGACTCTTATACAATGAGCAGTTCTTC.